This T cell receptor beta chain was profiled in a study of a mutant IDH1 vaccine in newly diagnosed glioma. Clones were sequenced by immunoSEQ multiplex PCR, and TCRdb holds only the in-frame ones, with some missing. The sample shows about 40,000 clones, about 89% of them seen only once. Noted time point: week 5, during vaccination. With topical imiquimod, each dose of the vaccine consisted of 300 ug of mutant IDH1 20-mer peptide. For this clone: What it binds is not known.

Germline CDR1 and CDR2: SNHLY and FYNNEI. J was trimmed by 3 bases and V by 4 bases; bases with no gene match: 6. The CDR3 contains 14 residues. The TCR was taken from a man aged 50 to 59 with glioma. Sequenced here: PBMCs, sampled from a glioma patient whose treatment included an IDH1 peptide vaccine. The V call is TRBV2, the J call TRBJ2-7, with 7 bases fitting TRBD1. The CDR3 nucleotides are TGTGCCAGCAGTGCTGGCAGGGGGAACTACGAGCAGTACTTC. Amino acids: CASSAGRGNYEQYF.